This record concerns one TCR beta chain sequence. Its antigen is still unknown. Other DNA variants within this sample encode the same CDR3. This sample is part of a study of shared clonotypes between healthy human individuals. Study results and limitations: Researchers sampled only blood; tissue repertoires likely differ.

Repertoires were generated with immunoSEQ multiplex PCR, while TCRdb's copy carries only in-frame clones and drops some. The sample records roughly 2 million clones, almost 96% being singletons. Per germline, CDR1 SGHRS and CDR2 YFSETQ. V shed 5 bases and J 5 bases; nucleotides not matched to a gene: 4. This CDR3 comprises 15 residues. The specimen sequenced was naive CD4+ T cells sorted from blood. Subset described: CD45RA+ positively selected. The rearrangement joins TRBV5-1 to TRBJ1-6; TRBD1 matches 10 bases. The sequence came from a man aged 18 to 30 in good health. The CDR3 nucleotides read TGCGCCAGCAGGTACGGGACAGGGGATAATTCACCCCTCCACTTT. This gives the protein CASRYGTGDNSPLHF. The variable domain in full, completed from reference TRBV5-1 and TRBJ1-6, reads KAGVTQTPRYLIKTRGQQVTLSCSPISGHRSVSWYQQTPGQGLQFLFEYFSETQRNKGNFPGRFSGRQFSNSRSEMNVSTLELGDSALYLCASRYGTGDNSPLHFGNGTRLTVT.